Listed here are 15 T cell receptor beta chains from one sample, sequenced in a study of OX40 agonist ivuxolimab in advanced cancers. The method was immunoSEQ multiplex PCR; TCRdb's version includes in-frame clones alone and lacks a portion of them. The sample carries more than 30,000 clones, less than 90% recorded once. The sample in question was CD4+ or CD8+ T cells sorted from blood, obtained in a trial of the OX40 agonist ivuxolimab. These receptors came from an adult with an advanced solid tumor such as melanoma, head and neck, liver or kidney cancer.

The chain combines TRBV28 with TRBJ2-1; D not resolved. Trimming removed 7 bases at V and 10 bases at J, with 11 bases between. CDR1 and CDR2 from the germline V gene are MDHEN and SYDVKM. This CDR3 comprises 11 residues. The CDR3 here is CASTLSFEQFF. CDR3 nucleotide sequence: TGTGCCAGCACCCTTAGTTTCGAGCAGTTCTTC.

CDR3 sequence (DNA): TGTGCCAGCAGTGACTCGGACAGCTCTGGGGCCAACGTCCTGACTTTC. Translation: CASSDSDSSGANVLTF. The chain joins TRBV6-4 to TRBJ2-6, with D tentatively TRBD1 (6 bases). The CDR3 spans 16 residues. Germline lookup yields CDR1 MRHNA and CDR2 SNTAGT. V was trimmed by 0 bases and J by 0 bases, leaving 6 bases between them.

This clone appeared a single time. The chain uses TRBV29-1 and TRBJ2-5; 7 bases fit TRBD1. CDR1 SQVTM and CDR2 ANQGSEA come from the germline V gene. V lost 2 bases, J lost 5 bases, and 8 bases stayed unmatched. The CDR3 runs 14 residues. This chain's CDR3 is CSVEKGATPETQYF. As DNA, the CDR3 is TGCAGCGTTGAAAAGGGGGCGACTCCGGAGACCCAGTACTTC.

This clone is medium-sized (0.01 to 0.1%) in the sample. The chain is built from TRBV6-5 and TRBJ2-7, with D maybe TRBD1 (6 bases). CDR1 is MNHEY and CDR2 is SVGAGI in the germline V gene. The CDR3 consists of 15 residues. The V end lost 0 bases, the J end lost 1 base, and 10 bases lay between the germline ends. Written as DNA, the CDR3 is TGTGCCAGCAGTTACTCTTTGGACAGTTCCTACGAGCAGTACTTC. As protein: CASSYSLDSSYEQYF.

This clone was counted only a few times. The same CDR3 can be traced to other DNA sequences in this sample. The chain links TRBV27 to TRBJ1-3, with D unresolved. The length of the CDR3 is 15 residues. Germline CDR1 and CDR2: MNHEY and SMNVEV (reference sequence). The V and J ends lost 0 bases and 0 bases respectively, with 6 bases between them. CDR3 nucleotides: TGTGCCAGCAGTTTATCGGGATCCTCTGGAAACACCATATATTTT. Encoded protein: CASSLSGSSGNTIYF.

Regarding this clone: Other DNA sequences from this sample encode an identical CDR3 as well. J is TRBJ2-2 and V is TRBV9, with unresolved D. The CDR3 spans 11 residues. The V and J ends lost 2 bases and 8 bases respectively, with 4 bases between them. Germline V gene sequence: CDR1 SGDLS, CDR2 YYNGEE. Here the CDR3 reads CASSVSGELFF. The CDR3 DNA reads TGTGCCAGCAGCGTCAGTGGGGAGCTGTTTTTT.

The chain uses TRBV5-1 and TRBJ2-7, with D possibly TRBD2 on 5 matching bases. The CDR3 runs to 13 residues. Trimming stripped 7 bases from V and 0 bases from J, with 11 bases between. Germline V gene sequence: CDR1 SGHRS, CDR2 YFSETQ. The CDR3 sequence is CASRDSGSYEQYF. The CDR3 DNA reads as TGCGCCAGCCGGGATTCTGGCTCCTACGAGCAGTACTTC.

The V and J genes are TRBV27 and TRBJ2-1; D is possibly TRBD1 (6 bases). The CDR3 loop spans 14 amino acids. Between the trimmed V and J ends, which lost 5 bases and 5 bases, there was a span of 13 bases. Germline lookup yields CDR1 MNHEY and CDR2 SMNVEV (reference sequence). This CDR3 reads CASSQRRGNNEQFF. The CDR3 DNA reads as TGTGCCAGCAGTCAGCGCAGGGGAAACAATGAGCAGTTCTTC.

The V gene is TRBV7-9, the J gene TRBJ2-1; TRBD2 is a possible D gene (5 bases). The CDR3 is made up of 16 amino acids. Between the trimmed V and J ends, which lost 4 bases and 8 bases, there was a span of 21 bases. Germline assignment: CDR1 SEHNR and CDR2 FQNEAQ (reference sequence). DNA of the CDR3: TGTGCCAGCAGCTCCGGCCCGGGATCCTTATCCGATGAGCAGTTCTTC. Its protein is CASSSGPGSLSDEQFF.

By share of the sample, this clone is medium-sized. The rearrangement uses TRBV7-9 and TRBJ1-2; 8 bases map to TRBD1. The trim removed 3 bases at V and 2 bases at J, leaving 5 bases unmatched. The length of the CDR3 is 15 residues. Germline CDR1 SEHNR, CDR2 FQNEAQ (reference sequence). CDR3 sequence: CASSFAGGANYGYTF. The CDR3 nucleotides are TGTGCCAGCAGCTTTGCAGGGGGCGCAAACTATGGCTACACCTTC.

The V and J genes are TRBV13 and TRBJ1-2; 9 positions agree with TRBD1. V shed 0 bases, J shed 8 bases, and the junction held 4 bases outside the gene matches. CDR1 and CDR2 (germline): PRHDT, FYEKMQ (reference sequence). The CDR3 has 14 residues. The CDR3 sequence: CASSLGTGGKGYTF. DNA of the CDR3: TGTGCCAGCAGCTTAGGGACAGGGGGAAAAGGCTACACCTTC. Filled out from reference TRBV13 and TRBJ1-2, the complete variable domain reads AAGVIQSPRHLIKEKRETATLKCYPIPRHDTVYWYQQGPGQDPQFLISFYEKMQSDKGSIPDRFSAQQFSDYHSELNMSSLELGDSALYFCASSLGTGGKGYTFGSGTRLTVV.

The gene calls are TRBV6-1 and TRBJ1-2; no firm D call. The V end lost 7 bases, the J end lost 2 bases, and 17 bases lay between the germline ends. Germline CDR1 reads MNHNS; CDR2 reads SASEGT. The CDR3 runs to 15 residues. CDR3 coding DNA: TGTGCCAGCACCTGGTCTGGGCCGCTAAACTATGGCTACACCTTC. It is translated as CASTWSGPLNYGYTF.

This clone was counted a single time. This chain connects TRBV7-2 to TRBJ2-3; 9 bases are shared with TRBD1. The CDR3 runs 14 residues. The J segment lost 4 bases and the V segment lost 5 bases, leaving 4 bases of the junction unmatched. The germline V gene has CDR1 SGHTA and CDR2 FQGNSA. Written as DNA, the CDR3 is TGTGCCAGCAGCGGGACAGGGACATCAGATACGCAGTATTTT. Protein product: CASSGTGTSDTQYF.

The rearrangement uses TRBV6-5 and TRBJ2-7; tentatively, D is TRBD1 or TRBD2 (5 bases each). CDR3 size: 16 residues. In germline, CDR1 is MNHEY, CDR2 SVGAGI. With 0 bases removed from V and 3 bases from J, the gap between germline ends came to 15 bases. The CDR3 region is CASSYSSSGTHYEQYF. CDR3 sequence (DNA): TGTGCCAGCAGTTACTCGAGTAGTGGGACCCACTACGAGCAGTACTTC.

The chain uses TRBV9 and TRBJ2-2; the D gene is possibly TRBD2 (7 bases). Looked up from germline, CDR1 is SGDLS and CDR2 is YYNGEE. Trimming stripped 4 bases from V and 2 bases from J, with 15 bases between. This CDR3 comprises 16 residues. For the CDR3, the DNA is TGTGCCAGCAGCCCCTCGGGGGGCTTTAACACCGGGGAGCTGTTTTTT. This encodes CASSPSGGFNTGELFF. The full variable domain, in which reference TRBV9 and TRBJ2-2 provide the parts outside the CDR3, is DSGVTQTPKHLITATGQRVTLRCSPRSGDLSVYWYQQSLDQGLQFLIQYYNGEERAKGNILERFSAQQFPDLHSELNLSSLELGDSALYFCASSPSGGFNTGELFFGEGSRLTVL.